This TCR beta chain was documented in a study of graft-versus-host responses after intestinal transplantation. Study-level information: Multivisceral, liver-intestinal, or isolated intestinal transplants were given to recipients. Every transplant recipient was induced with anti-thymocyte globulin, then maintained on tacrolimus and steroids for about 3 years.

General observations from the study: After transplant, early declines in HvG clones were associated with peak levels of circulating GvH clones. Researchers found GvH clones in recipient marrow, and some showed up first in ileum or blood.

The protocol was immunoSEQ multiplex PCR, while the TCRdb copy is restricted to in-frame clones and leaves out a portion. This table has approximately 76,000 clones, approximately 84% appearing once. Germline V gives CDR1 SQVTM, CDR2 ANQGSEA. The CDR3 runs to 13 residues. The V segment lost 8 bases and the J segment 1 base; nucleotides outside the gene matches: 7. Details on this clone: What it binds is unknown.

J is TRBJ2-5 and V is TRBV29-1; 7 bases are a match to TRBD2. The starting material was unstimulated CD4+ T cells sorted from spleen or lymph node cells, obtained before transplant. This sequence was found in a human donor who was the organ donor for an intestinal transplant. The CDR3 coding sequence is TGCAGCACACAGCGGGGACCCCAAGAGACCCAGTACTTC. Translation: CSTQRGPQETQYF.